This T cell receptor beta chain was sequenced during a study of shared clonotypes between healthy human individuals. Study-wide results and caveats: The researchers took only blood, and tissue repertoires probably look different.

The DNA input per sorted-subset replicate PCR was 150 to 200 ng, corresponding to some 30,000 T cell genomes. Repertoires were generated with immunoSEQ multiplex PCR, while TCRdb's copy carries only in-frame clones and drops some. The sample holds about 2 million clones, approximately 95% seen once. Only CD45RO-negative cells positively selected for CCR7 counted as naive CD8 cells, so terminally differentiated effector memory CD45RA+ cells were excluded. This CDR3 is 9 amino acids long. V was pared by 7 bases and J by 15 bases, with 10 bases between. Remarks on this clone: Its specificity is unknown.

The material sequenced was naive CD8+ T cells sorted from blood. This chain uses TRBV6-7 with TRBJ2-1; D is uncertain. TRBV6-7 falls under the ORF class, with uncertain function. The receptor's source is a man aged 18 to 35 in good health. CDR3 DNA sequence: TGTGCCAGCAACAAAGGGTGGTTCTTC. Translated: CASNKGWFF.